This T cell receptor (beta chain) emerged from a study of radiotherapy plus CTLA-4 blockade in lung cancer. Findings and limits, study-wide: Once radiotherapy plus ipilimumab had been given, TCR clones derived from tumor expanded in blood. Strongest reported response predictors: early blood clone changes and post-radiation interferon-beta.

Of note for this clone: The target antigen is unknown.

Treatment of patients with chemo-refractory metastatic non-small-cell lung cancer consisted of focal radiation plus CTLA-4 blockade with ipilimumab. The ends were cut back, 0 bases at V and 8 bases at J, with 16 bases in the middle. Germline V gene lookup returns CDR1 LNHDA and CDR2 SQIVND (reference sequence). The CDR3 spans 15 residues. TCRdb's table, derived via immunoSEQ multiplex PCR, lists solely in-frame clones and lacks some. The profile shows 1,500 to 2,000 clones, approximately 91% of them singletons. This clonotype was sampled from a human donor with non-small cell lung cancer who had a complete response to radiotherapy plus ipilimumab. The V and J genes are TRBV19 and TRBJ1-2; no firm D call. The source material was tumor tissue, sampled from a patient treated with radiotherapy plus ipilimumab. CDR3 sequence (DNA): TGTGCCAGTAGTATAGATGGTCTGGGAAGGAGGGGCTACACCTTC. Translated, it gives CASSIDGLGRRGYTF.